The rows below give T cell receptor beta chains drawn from one sample of a study of control samples from healthy donors and cancer patients. TCRdb's copy holds only in-frame clones and misses some; the assay was immunoSEQ multiplex PCR. Of roughly 40,000 clones listed, 92% are singletons. The specimen sequenced was blood. The receptors were gathered from a woman in her 50s in good health. CDR3s include the opening cysteine and the closing phenylalanine or tryptophan. A D gene is named only where the DNA matches it firmly. Some rows mark clone size as missing; the rest say once, few, many or name a class of expanded clone.

NA | TRBJ1-3 | TRBV6-6 | NA | TGTGCCAGCAGTATTGGACACCGTGGAAACACCATATATTTT | CASSIGHRGNTIYF
NA | TRBJ1-1 | TRBV28 | TRBD1 | TGTGCCAGCACCGGCGGGACAGGGGGCGCAAAGACCACTGAAGCTTTCTTT | CASTGGTGGAKTTEAFF
NA | TRBJ1-2 | TRBV19 | NA | TGTGCCACCGCCCCTGGGGGGCGGGATGGCTACACCTTC | CATAPGGRDGYTF
NA | TRBJ1-2 | TRBV18 | NA | TGTGCCAGCTCACCCCCGGCTCGCGGGGCAGGGAACTATGGCTACACCTTC | CASSPPARGAGNYGYTF
NA | TRBJ2-7 | TRBV18 | TRBD1 | TGTGCCAGCTCACCCCGGGACAGGGTCGTCAACGAGCAGTACTTC | CASSPRDRVVNEQYF
NA | TRBJ2-2 | TRBV7-7 | TRBD2 | TGTGCCAGCAGCCCCGGGACTAGCTCTAACACCGGGGAGCTGTTTTTT | CASSPGTSSNTGELFF
NA | TRBJ1-1 | TRBV7-2 | NA | TGTGCCAGCACAAAACAGGGAGGCACTGAAGCTTTCTTT | CASTKQGGTEAFF
few | TRBJ2-2 | TRBV6-5 | TRBD2 | TGTGCCATTGGGGGGGGAAGTAGCACCGGGGAGCTGTTTTTT | CAIGGGSSTGELFF
NA | TRBJ1-4 | TRBV18 | TRBD1 | TGTGCCAGCTCACCGGGAGCGGGGGACAGGCCTAATGAAAAACTGTTTTTT | CASSPGAGDRPNEKLFF
NA | TRBJ1-1 | TRBV7-2 | NA | TGTGCCAGCAGCTTAGGGGGCGAAGCTTTCTTT | CASSLGGEAFF